The subject of this entry is one T cell receptor (beta chain). cDNA reverse transcribed from extracted RNA served as the sequencing template. Only in-frame clones appear in the TCRdb table, and some are missing; sequencing was by immunoSEQ multiplex PCR. The sample has approximately 180,000 clones; just under 60% are singletons. Researchers gathered lesional scalp punch biopsies and peripheral blood from patients with alopecia areata. The source of the sample is a study of CD8+ T cells in alopecia areata. The CDR3 extends over 14 amino acids. The germline V gene has CDR1 MNHEY and CDR2 SMNVEV (reference sequence). The V end was cut by 3 bases, the J end by 0 bases, with 5 bases between.

The clonotype was recovered from a human donor with alopecia areata. The input for sequencing was CD4+ T cells sorted from blood, taken at week 0. The chain couples TRBV27 to TRBJ1-4; D unresolved. As DNA, the CDR3 is TGTGCCAGCAGTTTTACGCCAACTAATGAAAAACTGTTTTTT. Translated: CASSFTPTNEKLFF. Complete variable domain (other parts from reference TRBV27 and TRBJ1-4): EAQVTQNPRYLITVTGKKLTVTCSQNMNHEYMSWYRQDPGLGLRQIYYSMNVEVTDKGDVPEGYKVSRKEKRNFPLILESPSPNQTSLYFCASSFTPTNEKLFFGSGTQLSVL.